This entry lists 20 T cell receptor beta chains sequenced from one sample in a study of regulatory T cells. The primer mix had 52 TRBV and 13 TRBJ primers. Only in-frame clones appear in the TCRdb table, and some are missing; sequencing was by immunoSEQ multiplex PCR. The sample includes about 35,000 clones, about 88% of them seen just once. These receptors lack a known antigen. Overall study results and limits: In CD3G-deficient patients, conventional CD4+ T cells were enriched for hydrophobic CDR3 residues at positions 6 and 7.

The sample taken for sequencing was conventional CD4+ T cells sorted from blood. These receptors were collected from a person aged 18 to 29 with CD3G deficiency.

This chain connects TRBV11-2 to TRBJ2-6, with a possible D match to TRBD2 (6 bases). Trimming cost V 4 bases and J 0 bases, with 16 bases left between them. There are 18 residues in the CDR3. CDR1 SGHAT and CDR2 FQNNGV come from the germline V gene. The DNA for the CDR3 is TGTGCCAGCAGCTCTCTCCGGGAGTATACCTCTGGGGCCAACGTCCTGACTTTC. It codes for CASSSLREYTSGANVLTF.

V and J are TRBV27 and TRBJ2-7; 10 bases agree with TRBD2. V lost 6 bases and J lost 3; bases outside the gene matches: 2. The germline CDR1 and CDR2 sequences are MNHEY and SMNVEV (reference sequence). This CDR3 spans 13 amino acids. The CDR3 here is CASRVAGGYEQYF. Here the CDR3 DNA reads TGTGCCAGCAGGGTAGCGGGGGGCTACGAGCAGTACTTC.

The V gene is TRBV5-1, the J gene TRBJ2-5; possible D gene TRBD1, 6 bases. Germline V gene lookup returns CDR1 SGHRS and CDR2 YFSETQ. The CDR3 runs 14 residues. The V and J ends lost 3 bases and 2 bases respectively, with 11 bases between them. As DNA, the CDR3 is TGCGCCAGCAGCTCGATGACAGGACAAGAGACCCAGTACTTC. Protein sequence: CASSSMTGQETQYF.

J is TRBJ2-7 and V is TRBV28; 9 nucleotides align to TRBD1. J gave up 7 bases and V 10 bases, and 11 bases lay outside the gene matches. CDR1 is MDHEN and CDR2 is SYDVKM in the germline V gene. The CDR3 extends over 13 amino acids. In DNA, the CDR3 is TGTGCCACGCGACAGGGGGTATTGGGAGAGCAGTACTTC. It translates to CATRQGVLGEQYF.

As for this clone: Different DNA sequences within this sample yield the same CDR3. The chain couples TRBV7-9 to TRBJ1-2; no definite D call. The CDR3 is made up of 14 amino acids. V shed 3 bases and J shed 2 bases, with 10 bases lying between them. Germline CDR1 is SEHNR and CDR2 is FQNEAQ (reference sequence). CDR3 nucleotides: TGTGCCAGCAGCTTTGGCGCGGGGAACTATGGCTACACCTTC. Amino acids: CASSFGAGNYGYTF.

The rearrangement joins TRBV13 to TRBJ2-1; no clear D. The CDR3 is 13 amino acids. The germline V gene encodes CDR1 PRHDT and CDR2 FYEKMQ (reference sequence). Trimming shortened V by 5 bases and J by 3 bases, and 8 bases separated the two germline ends. The CDR3 loop is CASSLRIYNEQFF. CDR3 sequence (DNA): TGTGCCAGCAGCCTACGGATCTACAATGAGCAGTTCTTC.

CDR3 bases: TGTGCCAGCAGTTACGGCGCAGGGTTTCAGCCCCAGCATTTT. It specifies CASSYGAGFQPQHF. The chain recombines TRBV6-6 with TRBJ1-5; D is possibly TRBD1 (5 bases). Germline V gene data show CDR1 as MNHNY and CDR2 as SVGAGI (reference sequence). V lost 2 bases to trimming and J lost 6 bases, with 11 bases between them. CDR3 length: 14 residues.

The chain employs TRBV28 and TRBJ2-1, with D uncertain. CDR1 is MDHEN and CDR2 is SYDVKM in the germline V gene. This CDR3 has 14 residues. V was cut by 2 bases and J by 3 bases, with 8 bases left in between. The CDR3 sequence is CASSLGNVYNEQFF. The CDR3 nucleotides read TGTGCCAGCAGTTTAGGTAATGTCTACAATGAGCAGTTCTTC.

The chain joins TRBV18 to TRBJ2-2; 8 bases are a match to TRBD1. The trim removed 3 bases at V and 9 bases at J, leaving 3 bases unmatched. The V gene's germline CDR1 is KGHSH and CDR2 LQKENI. This CDR3 is built from 13 residues. CDR3 protein: CASSPDRDRELFF. The CDR3 DNA follows: TGTGCCAGCTCACCGGACAGGGATCGGGAGCTGTTTTTT.

The chain combines TRBV18 with TRBJ1-2, with 7 bases aligning to TRBD1. The germline gives CDR1 KGHSH, CDR2 LQKENI. This CDR3 contains 14 residues. V trimming: 3 bases; J trimming: 4 bases; junction bases outside the gene matches: 5. CDR3 in amino acids: CASSPFRDSYGYTF. The CDR3 DNA reads TGTGCCAGCTCACCTTTCAGGGACAGCTATGGCTACACCTTC.

The genes are TRBV28 and TRBJ1-2; 7 bases line up with TRBD1. Germline V lookup: CDR1 MDHEN, CDR2 SYDVKM. The V segment lost 8 bases and the J segment 5 bases; nucleotides outside the gene matches: 8. There are 13 residues in the CDR3. In DNA, the CDR3 is TGTGCCAGCGTAACAGGGGACGGGTATGGCTACACCTTC. It translates to CASVTGDGYGYTF.

The rearrangement links TRBV5-1 to TRBJ2-3; TRBD2 matches at 11 bases. Germline CDR1 is SGHRS and CDR2 is YFSETQ. Unmatched junction bases numbered 5, after V lost 4 bases and J lost 1 base. CDR3 length: 16 residues. The CDR3 DNA is TGCGCCAGCAGCCTTACTAGCGGGAGTGGCACAGATACGCAGTATTTT. This gives the protein CASSLTSGSGTDTQYF.

The chain combines TRBV28 with TRBJ1-5, with D tentatively TRBD1 (5 bases). The V gene lost 6 bases and the J gene lost 4 bases, with 13 bases spanning the gap. Germline lookup yields CDR1 MDHEN and CDR2 SYDVKM. The CDR3 extends over 14 amino acids. The DNA of the CDR3 is TGTGCCAGCAGAACCGACAGTCTTAATCAGCCCCAGCATTTT. Amino acids: CASRTDSLNQPQHF.

This clone is medium-sized within its sample. The chain has TRBV4-1 and TRBJ1-1, with TRBD1 matching over 10 bases. Germline lookup yields CDR1 MGHRA and CDR2 YSYEKL. CDR3 size: 14 residues. Trimming took 4 bases from V and 1 from J; bases not matched to a gene: 0. CDR3: CASSRDRGNTEAFF. The CDR3 bases are TGCGCCAGCAGCCGGGACAGGGGGAACACTGAAGCTTTCTTT.

V and J are TRBV2 and TRBJ2-3, with 10 bases aligning to TRBD2. Germline CDR1 and CDR2: SNHLY and FYNNEI. Trimming at V came to 8 bases and at J to 2 bases, leaving 4 bases not matched to a gene. The CDR3 totals 14 residues. CDR3 DNA: TGTGCCAGCGGAGCGGGGGGGATCACAGATACGCAGTATTTT. Its translation is CASGAGGITDTQYF.

J is TRBJ1-4 and V is TRBV28; D ambiguous. This CDR3 region has 17 residues. Germline V gives CDR1 MDHEN, CDR2 SYDVKM. Deletions cut 8 bases from V and 0 bases from J, with 19 bases between. In nucleotides, the CDR3 is TGTGCCAGCTCCGAATCCGTTCGGTTTGCAACTAATGAAAAACTGTTTTTT. Residues: CASSESVRFATNEKLFF.

J is TRBJ1-2 and V is TRBV19; 7 positions agree with TRBD1. V trimming: 4 bases; J trimming: 3 bases; junction bases outside the gene matches: 5. Germline CDR1 LNHDA, CDR2 SQIVND (reference sequence). The CDR3 is 14 residues long. Here the CDR3 reads CASSTRDRYYGYTF. The CDR3 coding sequence is TGTGCCAGTAGTACTCGGGACAGATACTATGGCTACACCTTC. Full variable domain (remainder filled in from reference TRBV19 and TRBJ1-2): DGGITQSPKYLFRKEGQNVTLSCEQNLNHDAMYWYRQDPGQGLRLIYYSQIVNDFQKGDIAEGYSVSREKKESFPLTVTSAQKNPTAFYLCASSTRDRYYGYTFGSGTRLTVV.

This chain uses TRBV7-2 with TRBJ2-7; 9 nucleotides agree with TRBD2. CDR3 length: 14 residues. Germline V gives CDR1 SGHTA, CDR2 FQGNSA. The J segment lost 5 bases and the V segment lost 5 bases, leaving 7 bases of the junction unmatched. CDR3 in DNA: TGTGCCAGCAGCCAATCTAGCGGGGTTCACGAGCAGTACTTC. This sequence encodes CASSQSSGVHEQYF.

This clone was seen only a few times. The chain employs TRBV19 and TRBJ1-5; D remains ambiguous. The CDR3 spans 16 residues. The V and J ends lost 4 bases and 5 bases respectively, with 18 bases between them. The germline V gene has CDR1 LNHDA and CDR2 SQIVND (reference sequence). The CDR3 loop reads CASSSITVPLHQPQHF. The CDR3 DNA follows: TGTGCCAGTAGTAGTATTACAGTTCCCTTGCATCAGCCCCAGCATTTT.

The chain carries TRBV5-1 and TRBJ2-3, with D tentatively TRBD1 (6 bases). This CDR3 region has 15 residues. Germline V gene sequence: CDR1 SGHRS, CDR2 YFSETQ. Trimming stripped 3 bases from V and 2 bases from J, with 13 bases between. In DNA, the CDR3 is TGCGCCAGCAGCTCGACAGGTTACATCACAGATACGCAGTATTTT. It specifies CASSSTGYITDTQYF. Using reference TRBV5-1 and TRBJ2-3 for the parts outside the CDR3, the full variable domain is KAGVTQTPRYLIKTRGQQVTLSCSPISGHRSVSWYQQTPGQGLQFLFEYFSETQRNKGNFPGRFSGRQFSNSRSEMNVSTLELGDSALYLCASSSTGYITDTQYFGPGTRLTVL.